Sequencing of this T cell receptor (beta chain) was carried out in a study of vaccination and CD4 T cells after COVID-19. The treatment is: approximately nine-day PBMC culture with coronavirus spike peptide pools or control peptides (ViraFEST assay). This clonotype was seen more than once but under ten times. Its antigen is unknown. The Oncomine TCR Beta short-read assay was applied to DNA of cultured CD4+ T cells. TCRdb re-analysed the PCR reads in MiXCR, keeping a single row per CDR3 protein. The sample has around 17,000 distinct CDR3 sequences, under 75% seen once. This CDR3 is 13 amino acids long. The germline gives CDR1 SNHLY, CDR2 FYNNEI. V was cut by 7 bases and J by 8 bases, with 12 bases left in between.

The receptor's source is a human donor who had recovered from COVID-19. The chain has TRBV2 and TRBJ1-6; D unclear. Sequenced material: CD4+ T cells from blood, cultured in vitro. The CDR3 DNA reads as TGTGCCAGCACAAATAGTTGGGATTCACCCCTCCACTTT. Protein product: CASTNSWDSPLHF.